The rows below give T cell receptor beta chains drawn from one sample of a study of radiotherapy plus CTLA-4 blockade in lung cancer. Assay used: immunoSEQ multiplex PCR; TCRdb lists only in-frame clones, some missing. The sample has 85,000 to 90,000 clones, roughly 86% seen once. The sample consisted of peripheral blood, taken from a patient treated with radiotherapy plus ipilimumab. All receptors come from a human donor with non-small cell lung cancer that progressed on radiotherapy plus ipilimumab. CDR3s include the opening cysteine and the closing phenylalanine or tryptophan. Each record gives: D gene, J gene, V gene, clone size, CDR3 protein, CDR3 DNA. A D gene is named only where the DNA matches it firmly. Clone size is stated in some rows and not others, as once, few, many or a class when expanded.

D gene: TRBD1
J gene: TRBJ1-4
V gene: TRBV7-9
clone size: few
CDR3 protein: CASSVRQGEIEKLFF
CDR3 DNA: TGTGCCAGCAGCGTGAGACAGGGGGAAATTGAAAAACTGTTTTTT

D gene: NA
J gene: TRBJ2-7
V gene: TRBV9
clone size: few
CDR3 protein: CASSVVSGEQYF
CDR3 DNA: TGTGCCAGCAGCGTAGTAAGCGGTGAGCAGTACTTC

D gene: TRBD1
J gene: TRBJ1-2
V gene: TRBV6-5
clone size: NA
CDR3 protein: CASTPTGNYGYTF
CDR3 DNA: TGTGCCAGCACCCCGACAGGGAACTATGGCTACACCTTC

D gene: NA
J gene: TRBJ1-2
V gene: TRBV27
clone size: NA
CDR3 protein: CASSLGVRGSGYTF
CDR3 DNA: TGTGCCAGCAGTTTAGGCGTGAGGGGATCCGGCTACACCTTC

D gene: NA
J gene: TRBJ1-1
V gene: TRBV18
clone size: NA
CDR3 protein: CASSPRRNTEAFF
CDR3 DNA: TGTGCCAGCTCACCAAGGCGGAACACTGAAGCTTTCTTT

D gene: NA
J gene: TRBJ1-1
V gene: TRBV4-3
clone size: NA
CDR3 protein: CASSQGYAGHRGAEAFF
CDR3 DNA: TGCGCCAGCAGCCAAGGTTATGCGGGACACCGAGGGGCTGAAGCTTTCTTT

D gene: NA
J gene: TRBJ1-1
V gene: TRBV4-1
clone size: NA
CDR3 protein: CASSQAWNPEAFF
CDR3 DNA: TGCGCCAGCAGCCAAGCTTGGAACCCTGAAGCTTTCTTT

D gene: TRBD2
J gene: TRBJ2-1
V gene: TRBV7-6
clone size: NA
CDR3 protein: CASSLGVGGAYNEQFF
CDR3 DNA: TGTGCCAGCAGCTTAGGGGTGGGGGGGGCCTACAATGAGCAGTTCTTC

D gene: TRBD2
J gene: TRBJ2-7
V gene: TRBV27
clone size: NA
CDR3 protein: CASSLGKLAGVDEQYF
CDR3 DNA: TGTGCCAGCAGTTTAGGCAAACTAGCGGGAGTTGACGAGCAGTACTTC

D gene: NA
J gene: TRBJ2-7
V gene: TRBV6-5
clone size: NA
CDR3 protein: CASSYGGSYEQYF
CDR3 DNA: TGTGCCAGCAGTTACGGGGGATCCTACGAGCAGTACTTC

D gene: TRBD2
J gene: TRBJ2-1
V gene: TRBV27
clone size: NA
CDR3 protein: CASSPLTLQPGLANYNEQFF
CDR3 DNA: TGTGCCAGCAGTCCTCTCACACTTCAACCGGGACTAGCGAACTACAATGAGCAGTTCTTC

D gene: TRBD1
J gene: TRBJ2-7
V gene: TRBV18
clone size: NA
CDR3 protein: CASSPLGDSAYEQYF
CDR3 DNA: TGTGCCAGCTCACCTTTGGGGGACAGTGCCTACGAGCAGTACTTC

D gene: NA
J gene: TRBJ2-3
V gene: TRBV7-2
clone size: NA
CDR3 protein: CASSSDLPRDTQYF
CDR3 DNA: TGTGCCAGCAGCTCGGACCTCCCCAGGGATACGCAGTATTTT

D gene: NA
J gene: TRBJ1-4
V gene: TRBV5-6
clone size: NA
CDR3 protein: CASSSGPTTNEKLFF
CDR3 DNA: TGTGCCAGCTCCTCGGGCCCAACAACTAATGAAAAACTGTTTTTT

D gene: NA
J gene: TRBJ1-5
V gene: TRBV19
clone size: NA
CDR3 protein: CASRSLQGSQPQHF
CDR3 DNA: TGTGCCAGTAGATCGCTCCAGGGCTCCCAGCCCCAGCATTTT

D gene: TRBD2
J gene: TRBJ2-3
V gene: TRBV6-5
clone size: NA
CDR3 protein: CASRQLAESGDTQYF
CDR3 DNA: TGTGCCAGCAGGCAACTAGCGGAGTCAGGGGATACGCAGTATTTT

D gene: TRBD1
J gene: TRBJ2-5
V gene: TRBV4-1
clone size: NA
CDR3 protein: CASSQGDRGWETQYF
CDR3 DNA: TGCGCCAGCAGCCAAGGAGACAGGGGGTGGGAGACCCAGTACTTC

D gene: TRBD2
J gene: TRBJ2-5
V gene: TRBV10-3
clone size: NA
CDR3 protein: CATQSNSGTRKETQYF
CDR3 DNA: TGTGCCACCCAATCGAATTCCGGGACTAGGAAAGAGACCCAGTACTTC

D gene: TRBD1
J gene: TRBJ2-7
V gene: TRBV5-4
clone size: NA
CDR3 protein: CASTRDRSYEQYF
CDR3 DNA: TGTGCCAGCACAAGGGACAGATCCTACGAGCAGTACTTC

D gene: NA
J gene: TRBJ2-7
V gene: TRBV30
clone size: NA
CDR3 protein: CAWSVPGTVLYEQYF
CDR3 DNA: TGTGCCTGGAGTGTACCCGGGACGGTCCTCTACGAGCAGTACTTC

D gene: TRBD1
J gene: TRBJ2-2
V gene: TRBV18
clone size: NA
CDR3 protein: CASSPKLPGTAESGELFF
CDR3 DNA: TGTGCCAGCTCGCCAAAACTACCCGGGACAGCAGAGTCCGGGGAGCTGTTTTTT

D gene: TRBD2
J gene: TRBJ2-5
V gene: TRBV9
clone size: NA
CDR3 protein: CASSVAAGPQETQYF
CDR3 DNA: TGTGCCAGCAGCGTAGCAGCGGGGCCCCAAGAGACCCAGTACTTC